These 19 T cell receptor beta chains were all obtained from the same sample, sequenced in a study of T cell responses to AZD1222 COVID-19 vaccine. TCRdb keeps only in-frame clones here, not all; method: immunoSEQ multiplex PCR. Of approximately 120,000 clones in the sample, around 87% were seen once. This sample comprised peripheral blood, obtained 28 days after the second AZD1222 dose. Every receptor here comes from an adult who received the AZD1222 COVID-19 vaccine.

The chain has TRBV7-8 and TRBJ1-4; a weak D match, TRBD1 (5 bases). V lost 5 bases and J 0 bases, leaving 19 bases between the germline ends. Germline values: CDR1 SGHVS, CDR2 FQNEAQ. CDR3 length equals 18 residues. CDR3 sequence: CASSPHGGAAATNEKLFF. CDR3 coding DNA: TGTGCCAGCAGCCCCCATGGAGGGGCAGCAGCAACTAATGAAAAACTGTTTTTT. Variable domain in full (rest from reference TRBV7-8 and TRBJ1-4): GAGVSQSPRYKVAKRGQDVALRCDPISGHVSLFWYQQALGQGPEFLTYFQNEAQLDKSGLPSDRFFAERPEGSVSTLKIQRTQQEDSAVYLCASSPHGGAAATNEKLFFGSGTQLSVL.

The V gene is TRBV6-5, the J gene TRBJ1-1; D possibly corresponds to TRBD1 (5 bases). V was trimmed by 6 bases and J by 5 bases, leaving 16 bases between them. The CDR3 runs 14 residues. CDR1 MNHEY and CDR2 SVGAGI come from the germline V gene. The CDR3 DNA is TGTGCCAGCAGCTTTAGCATTGGGACGACTGAAGCTTTCTTT. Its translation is CASSFSIGTTEAFF.

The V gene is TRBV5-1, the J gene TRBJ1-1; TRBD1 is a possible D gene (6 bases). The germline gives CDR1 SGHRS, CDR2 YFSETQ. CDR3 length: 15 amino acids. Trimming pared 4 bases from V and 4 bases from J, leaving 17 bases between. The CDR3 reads CASSPEQGRGTEAFF. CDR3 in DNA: TGCGCCAGCAGCCCGGAACAGGGAAGGGGCACTGAAGCTTTCTTT.

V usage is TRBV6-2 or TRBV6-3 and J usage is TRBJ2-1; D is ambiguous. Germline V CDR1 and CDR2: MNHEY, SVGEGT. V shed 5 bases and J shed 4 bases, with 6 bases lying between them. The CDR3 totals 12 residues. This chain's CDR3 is CASSQGYNEQFF. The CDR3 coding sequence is TGTGCCAGCAGTCAAGGGTACAATGAGCAGTTCTTC.

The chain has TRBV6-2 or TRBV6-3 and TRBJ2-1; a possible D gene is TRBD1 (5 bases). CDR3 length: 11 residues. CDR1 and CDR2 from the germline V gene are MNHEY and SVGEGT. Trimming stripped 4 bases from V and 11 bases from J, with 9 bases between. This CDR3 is CASSSDSKQFF. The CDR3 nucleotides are TGTGCCAGCAGTTCCGACAGTAAGCAGTTCTTC.

The CDR3 DNA is TGTGCCAGCAGGACAGGGTTTTCGGGCGATTCACCCCTCCACTTT. This sequence encodes CASRTGFSGDSPLHF. J is TRBJ1-6 and V is TRBV6-5, with 7 nucleotides matching TRBD1. The trim removed 6 bases at V and 8 bases at J, leaving 10 bases unmatched. The germline CDR1 and CDR2 sequences are MNHEY and SVGAGI. This CDR3 is 15 amino acids long.

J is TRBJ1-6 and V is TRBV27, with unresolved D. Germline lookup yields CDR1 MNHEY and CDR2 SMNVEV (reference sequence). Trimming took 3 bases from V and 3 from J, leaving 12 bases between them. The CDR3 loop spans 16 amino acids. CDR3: CASSFEGINYNSPLHF. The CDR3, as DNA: TGTGCCAGCAGTTTCGAGGGAATAAACTATAATTCACCCCTCCACTTT.

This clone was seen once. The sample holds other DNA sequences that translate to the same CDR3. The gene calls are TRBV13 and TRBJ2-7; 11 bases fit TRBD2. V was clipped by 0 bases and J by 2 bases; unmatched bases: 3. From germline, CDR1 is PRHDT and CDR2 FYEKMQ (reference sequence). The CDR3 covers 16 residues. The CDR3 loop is CASSLGLAGGPYEQYF. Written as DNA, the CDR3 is TGTGCCAGCAGCTTAGGGCTAGCGGGAGGACCCTACGAGCAGTACTTC.

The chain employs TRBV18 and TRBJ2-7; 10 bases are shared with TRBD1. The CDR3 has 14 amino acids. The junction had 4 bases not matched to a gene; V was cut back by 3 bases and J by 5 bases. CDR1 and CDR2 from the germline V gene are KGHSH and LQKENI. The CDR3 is CASSPGQGGDEQYF. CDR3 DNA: TGTGCCAGCTCACCCGGACAGGGGGGCGACGAGCAGTACTTC. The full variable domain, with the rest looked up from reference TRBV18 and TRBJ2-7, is NAGVMQNPRHLVRRRGQEARLRCSPMKGHSHVYWYRQLPEEGLKFMVYLQKENIIDESGMPKERFSAEFPKEGPSILRIQQVVRGDSAAYFCASSPGQGGDEQYFGPGTRLTVT.

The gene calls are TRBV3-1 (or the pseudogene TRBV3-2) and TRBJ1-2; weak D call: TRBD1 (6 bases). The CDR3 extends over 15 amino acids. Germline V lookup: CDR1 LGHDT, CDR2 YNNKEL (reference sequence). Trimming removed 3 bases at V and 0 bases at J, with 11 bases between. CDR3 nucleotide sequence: TGTGCCAGCAGCCACAGGACAGTCTCTAACTATGGCTACACCTTC. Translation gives CASSHRTVSNYGYTF.

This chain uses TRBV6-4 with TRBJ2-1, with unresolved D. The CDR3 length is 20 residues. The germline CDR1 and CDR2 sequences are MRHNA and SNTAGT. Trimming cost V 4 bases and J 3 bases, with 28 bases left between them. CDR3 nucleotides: TGTGCCAGCAGTGGTGGGCCCCGCTACAACCCGCAACGCTTCTACAATGAGCAGTTCTTC. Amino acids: CASSGGPRYNPQRFYNEQFF.

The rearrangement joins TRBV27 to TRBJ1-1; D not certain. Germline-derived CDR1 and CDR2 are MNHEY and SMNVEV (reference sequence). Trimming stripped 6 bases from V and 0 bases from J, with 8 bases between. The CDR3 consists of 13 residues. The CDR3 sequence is CASREQMNTEAFF. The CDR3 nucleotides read TGTGCCAGCAGGGAACAGATGAACACTGAAGCTTTCTTT.

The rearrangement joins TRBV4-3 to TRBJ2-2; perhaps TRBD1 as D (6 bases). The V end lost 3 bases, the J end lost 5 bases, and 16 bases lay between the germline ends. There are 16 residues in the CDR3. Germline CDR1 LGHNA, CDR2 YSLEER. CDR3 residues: CASSHPPGHPTGELFF. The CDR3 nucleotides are TGCGCCAGCAGCCACCCACCGGGACACCCAACCGGGGAGCTGTTTTTT.

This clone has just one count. CDR3 bases: TGTGCCAGCAGTCGTCAGGGGGGGGAAAACACCATATATTTT. Amino acids: CASSRQGGENTIYF. This chain joins TRBV7-2 and TRBJ1-3; 7 bases match TRBD1. J was trimmed by 6 bases and V by 6 bases; bases with no gene match: 8. The CDR3 is made up of 14 amino acids. Germline values: CDR1 SGHTA, CDR2 FQGNSA.

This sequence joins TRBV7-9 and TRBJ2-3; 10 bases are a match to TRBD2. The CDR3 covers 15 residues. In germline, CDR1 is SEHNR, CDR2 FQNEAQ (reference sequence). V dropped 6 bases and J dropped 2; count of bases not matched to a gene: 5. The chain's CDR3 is CASRQGLAVTDTQYF. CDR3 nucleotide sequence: TGTGCCAGCAGACAAGGACTAGCGGTCACAGATACGCAGTATTTT.

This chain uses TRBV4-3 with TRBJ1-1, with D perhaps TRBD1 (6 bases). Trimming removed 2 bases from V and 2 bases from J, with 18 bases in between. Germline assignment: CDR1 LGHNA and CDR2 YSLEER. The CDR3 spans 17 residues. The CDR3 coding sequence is TGCGCCAGCAGCCAAACAGGGTCCCGATTCCTCAACACTGAAGCTTTCTTT. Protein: CASSQTGSRFLNTEAFF.

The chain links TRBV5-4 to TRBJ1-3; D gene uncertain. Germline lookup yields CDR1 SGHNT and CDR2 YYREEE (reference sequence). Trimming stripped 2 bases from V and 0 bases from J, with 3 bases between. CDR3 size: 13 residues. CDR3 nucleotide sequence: TGTGCCAGCAGCTTTCGCTCTGGAAACACCATATATTTT. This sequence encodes CASSFRSGNTIYF.

CDR3 sequence: CASSQEVAGLNNEQFF. The CDR3 nucleotides are TGTGCCAGCAGCCAAGAGGTAGCGGGACTAAACAATGAGCAGTTCTTC. This rearrangement joins TRBV3-1 (or the pseudogene TRBV3-2) to TRBJ2-1; TRBD2 matches at 8 bases. The CDR3 has 16 amino acids. Trimming at V came to 0 bases and at J to 5 bases, leaving 6 bases not matched to a gene. Germline lookup yields CDR1 LGHDT and CDR2 YNNKEL (reference sequence).

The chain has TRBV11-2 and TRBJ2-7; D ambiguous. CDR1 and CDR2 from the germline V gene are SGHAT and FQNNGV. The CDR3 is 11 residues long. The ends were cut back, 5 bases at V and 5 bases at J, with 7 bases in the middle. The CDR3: CASSPTDEQYF. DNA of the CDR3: TGTGCCAGCAGCCCAACCGACGAGCAGTACTTC.